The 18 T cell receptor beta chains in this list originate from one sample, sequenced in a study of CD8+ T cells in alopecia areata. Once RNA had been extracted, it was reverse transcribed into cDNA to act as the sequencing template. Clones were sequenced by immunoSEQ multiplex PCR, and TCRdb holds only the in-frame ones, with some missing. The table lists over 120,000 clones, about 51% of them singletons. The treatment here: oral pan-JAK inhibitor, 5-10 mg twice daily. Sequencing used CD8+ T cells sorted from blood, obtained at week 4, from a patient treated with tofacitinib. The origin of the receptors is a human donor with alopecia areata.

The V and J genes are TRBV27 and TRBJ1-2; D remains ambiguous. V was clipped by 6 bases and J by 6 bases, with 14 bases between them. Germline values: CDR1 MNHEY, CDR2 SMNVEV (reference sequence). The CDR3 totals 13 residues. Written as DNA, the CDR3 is TGTGCCAGCAGCCTGGCAGGCCTGGATGGCTACACCTTC. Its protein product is CASSLAGLDGYTF.

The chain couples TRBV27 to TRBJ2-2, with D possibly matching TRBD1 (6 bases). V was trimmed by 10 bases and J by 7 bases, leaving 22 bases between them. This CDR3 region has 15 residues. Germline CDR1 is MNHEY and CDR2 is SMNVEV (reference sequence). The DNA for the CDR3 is TGTGCCACCAGGAAGGGCAGGGGAAGGATCGGGGAGCTGTTTTTT. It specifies CATRKGRGRIGELFF.

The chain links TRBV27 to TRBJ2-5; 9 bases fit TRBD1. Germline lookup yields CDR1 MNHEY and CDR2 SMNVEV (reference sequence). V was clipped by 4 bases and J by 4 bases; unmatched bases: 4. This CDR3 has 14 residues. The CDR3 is CASSWTGALETQYF. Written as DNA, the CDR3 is TGTGCCAGCAGTTGGACAGGGGCTTTAGAGACCCAGTACTTC.

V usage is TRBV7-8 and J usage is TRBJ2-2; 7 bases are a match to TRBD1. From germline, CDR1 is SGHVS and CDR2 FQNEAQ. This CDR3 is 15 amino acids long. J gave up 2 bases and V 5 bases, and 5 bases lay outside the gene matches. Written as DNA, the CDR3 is TGTGCCAGCAGCGGGGGACAGTTAAACACCGGGGAGCTGTTTTTT. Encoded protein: CASSGGQLNTGELFF.

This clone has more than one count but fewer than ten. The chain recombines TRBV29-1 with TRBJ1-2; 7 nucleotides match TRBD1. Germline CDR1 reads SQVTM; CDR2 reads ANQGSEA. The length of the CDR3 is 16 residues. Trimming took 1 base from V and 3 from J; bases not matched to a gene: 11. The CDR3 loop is CSVEGFKGQVDYGYTF. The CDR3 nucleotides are TGCAGCGTTGAAGGGTTCAAAGGACAGGTGGACTATGGCTACACCTTC.

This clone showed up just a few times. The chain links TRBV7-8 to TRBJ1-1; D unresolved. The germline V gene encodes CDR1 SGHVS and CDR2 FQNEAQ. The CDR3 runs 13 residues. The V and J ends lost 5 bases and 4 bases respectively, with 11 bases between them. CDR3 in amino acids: CASSPARATEAFF. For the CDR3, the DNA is TGTGCCAGCAGCCCCGCCCGGGCCACTGAAGCTTTCTTT.

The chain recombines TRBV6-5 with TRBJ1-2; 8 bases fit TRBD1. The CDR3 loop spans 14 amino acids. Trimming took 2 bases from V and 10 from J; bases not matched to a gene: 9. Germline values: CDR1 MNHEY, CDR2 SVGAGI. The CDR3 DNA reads TGTGCCAGCAGTTACGCCGGGACAGGCAACGACTACACCTTC. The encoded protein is CASSYAGTGNDYTF.

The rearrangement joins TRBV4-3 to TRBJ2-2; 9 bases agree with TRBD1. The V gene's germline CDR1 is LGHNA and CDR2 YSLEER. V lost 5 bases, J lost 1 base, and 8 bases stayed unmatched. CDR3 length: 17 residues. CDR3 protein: CASSSTPGQGNTGELFF. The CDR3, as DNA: TGCGCCAGCAGCTCAACACCGGGACAGGGGAACACCGGGGAGCTGTTTTTT.

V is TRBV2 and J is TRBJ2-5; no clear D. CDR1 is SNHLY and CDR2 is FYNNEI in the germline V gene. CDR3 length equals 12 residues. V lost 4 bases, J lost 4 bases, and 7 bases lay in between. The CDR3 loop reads CASSAAPETQYF. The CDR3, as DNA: TGTGCCAGCAGTGCGGCTCCAGAGACCCAGTACTTC.

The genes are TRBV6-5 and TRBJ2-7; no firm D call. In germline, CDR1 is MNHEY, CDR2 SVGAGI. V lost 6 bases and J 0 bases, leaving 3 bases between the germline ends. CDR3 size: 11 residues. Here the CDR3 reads CASSDSYEQYF. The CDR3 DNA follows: TGTGCCAGCAGCGACTCCTACGAGCAGTACTTC.

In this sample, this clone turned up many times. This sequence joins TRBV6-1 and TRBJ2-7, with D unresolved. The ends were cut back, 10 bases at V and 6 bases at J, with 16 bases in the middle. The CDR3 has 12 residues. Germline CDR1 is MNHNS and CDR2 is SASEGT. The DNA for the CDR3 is TGTGCCACAAGGGCTTTAAGGAGCGAGCAGTACTTC. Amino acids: CATRALRSEQYF.

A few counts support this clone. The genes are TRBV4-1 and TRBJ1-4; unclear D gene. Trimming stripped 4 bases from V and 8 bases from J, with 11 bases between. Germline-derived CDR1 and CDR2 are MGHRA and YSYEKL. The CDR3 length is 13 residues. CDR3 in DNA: TGCGCCAGCAGCCTCGATCGAGAAGAAAAACTGTTTTTT. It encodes CASSLDREEKLFF.

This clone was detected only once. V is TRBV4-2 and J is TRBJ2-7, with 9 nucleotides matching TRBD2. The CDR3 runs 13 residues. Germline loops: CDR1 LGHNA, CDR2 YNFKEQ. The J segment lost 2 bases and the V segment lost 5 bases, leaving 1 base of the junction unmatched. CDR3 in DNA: TGTGCCAGCAGCAGCGGGGGGACCTACGAGCAGTACTTC. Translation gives CASSSGGTYEQYF.

The CDR3 protein is CASSLSSGGGKTEAFF. The CDR3 coding sequence is TGTGCCAGCAGCTTGTCGTCAGGGGGCGGAAAGACTGAAGCTTTCTTT. The gene calls are TRBV5-6 and TRBJ1-1, with 8 bases fitting TRBD1. J lost 5 bases, V lost 1 base, and 10 bases had no gene match. The CDR3 spans 16 residues. Germline values: CDR1 SGHDT, CDR2 YYEEEE.

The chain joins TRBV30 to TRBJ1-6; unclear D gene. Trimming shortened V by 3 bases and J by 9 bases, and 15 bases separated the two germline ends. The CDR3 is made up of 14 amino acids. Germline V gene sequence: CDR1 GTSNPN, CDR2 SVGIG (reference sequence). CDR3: CAWRVETSSSPLHF. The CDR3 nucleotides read TGTGCCTGGAGGGTAGAGACAAGCAGTTCACCCCTCCACTTT.

CDR3 DNA sequence: TGTGCCTGGAGTGTAAGGCAGGGATACGAGCAGTACTTC. Its translation: CAWSVRQGYEQYF. This chain connects TRBV30 to TRBJ2-7; the D gene is possibly TRBD1 (5 bases). V dropped 0 bases and J dropped 4 bases, with 10 bases sitting between them. Germline V gene lookup returns CDR1 GTSNPN and CDR2 SVGIG (reference sequence). There are 13 residues in the CDR3. Using reference TRBV30 and TRBJ2-7 for the parts outside the CDR3, the full variable domain is SQTIHQWPATLVQPVGSPLSLECTVEGTSNPNLYWYRQAAGRGLQLLFYSVGIGQISSEVPQNLSASRPQDRQFILSSKKLLLSDSGFYLCAWSVRQGYEQYFGPGTRLTVT.

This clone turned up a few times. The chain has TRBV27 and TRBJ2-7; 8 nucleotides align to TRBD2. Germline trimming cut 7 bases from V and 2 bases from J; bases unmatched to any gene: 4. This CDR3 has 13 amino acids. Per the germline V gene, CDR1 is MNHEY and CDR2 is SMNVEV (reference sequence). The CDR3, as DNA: TGTGCCAGCACAAATAGCGGGGCCTACGAGCAGTACTTC. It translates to CASTNSGAYEQYF.

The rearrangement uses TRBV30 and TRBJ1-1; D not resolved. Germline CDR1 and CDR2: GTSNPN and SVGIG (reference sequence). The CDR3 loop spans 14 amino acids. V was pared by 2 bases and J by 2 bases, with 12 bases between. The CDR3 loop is CAWSPGVLNTEAFF. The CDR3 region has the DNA TGTGCCTGGAGTCCCGGGGTTCTCAACACTGAAGCTTTCTTT. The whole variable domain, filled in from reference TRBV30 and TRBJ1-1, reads SQTIHQWPATLVQPVGSPLSLECTVEGTSNPNLYWYRQAAGRGLQLLFYSVGIGQISSEVPQNLSASRPQDRQFILSSKKLLLSDSGFYLCAWSPGVLNTEAFFGQGTRLTVV.